This TCR beta chain was found in a study of shared clonotypes between healthy human individuals (dated by TCRdb to 2018 to 2020). About the study as a whole: Three men and a couple of women, aged 18 to 49 years, made up the cohort. Per donor, three plates each were used for CD4 naive and CD4 memory, two for CD8 naive, and one for CD8 memory. Per donor, leukapheresis produced somewhere between about 0.9 and 10 billion PBMCs. To increase sequencing depth and limit assay-specific biases, different laboratories used diverse techniques to prepare libraries and sequence TCR repertoires. Blood TCR repertoires of five healthy adults were deeply sequenced to estimate repertoire size and the extent of clonotype sharing between individuals. The paper's findings and limits, for the study overall: Roughly 5.2% of naive CD4, around 4% of naive CD8, about 2.1% of memory CD4, and roughly 0.4% of memory CD8 clonotypes were shared across a few donors. Pairwise subsampling led to the expectation that sequencing depth would affect the degree of clonotype sharing among donors. Sampling was restricted to blood, and TCR repertoires in tissue are likely to differ from TCR repertoires in blood. Incomplete sequencing was indicated by rarefaction of sorted-subset datasets, despite the large sequencing depth. Because the study included only a small number of donors, the genetic and exposure-history diversity represented was limited. Compared with non-shared clonotypes, the clonotypes found in all four sorted-subset donors had higher generation probabilities. Naive subsets generally had larger estimated clonotype richness than memory subsets did.

Using the deep immunoSEQ assay, TCR CDR3 regions were amplified from genomic DNA by multiplex PCR. For each cell subset, the extracted genomic DNA was distributed evenly across all wells of several immunoSEQ 96-well plates, and each plate served as one replicate. For sorted subsets, roughly 200 ng genomic DNA, equal to 25,000 to 35,000 T cell genomes, was loaded into each replicate PCR. Purified libraries were quantified with a Qubit 3.0 fluorometer, sized on a Bioanalyzer 2100, and re-quantified with the KAPA Library Quantification kit. Every immunoSEQ 96-well plate was sequenced on a separate single-read 150-cycle Illumina NextSeq 550 flow cell. Per the original workflow: The immunoSEQ output contained only junctional sequences without quality scores, so filtering could not match that applied to full-length reads. To assign V/J genes and CDR3, sequences were annotated using PyIR, a Python wrapper for IgBLAST v1.9, with IMGT germline references. Reads were removed for weak V/J assignments (E-value above 1e-6), missing CDR3, stop codons, out-of-frame junctions, or ambiguous translated residues. A V3J clonotype was defined by an identical inferred V gene, J gene, and CDR3 amino acid sequence. Percentage overlap between repertoires was calculated by dividing the number of shared unique clonotypes by the size of the smaller repertoire. RTK rarefaction, the Chao1 estimator, and Recon v2.1 estimates of unobserved clonotypes were used to assess repertoire richness. Generation probabilities for all TCRbeta clonotypes obtained by the gDNA method from a handful of donors were computed using OLGA. What TCRdb holds here is the immuneACCESS table cut down to in-frame rearrangements. Part of the clones is not present; checked against another copy, under half of the missing clones reflect an unresolved V gene, and the others are unexplained. V and J calls and clone size follow that table, whereas D and trimming were derived from the DNA. Recorded for this sample are 2.3 million or so clones; more than 80% of them occurred a single time. Under 0.45% of the sample is taken by the ten largest.

CDR1 and CDR2 (MDHEN, SYDVKM) derive from the germline V gene. V is cut by 2 bases and J by 4 bases, and the space between the germline ends is 17 bases. Reading from cysteine to phenylalanine, the CDR3 counts 17 amino acids. Of the read, only the CDR3 DNA is kept; its 51 bases are in frame from base 1. The donors were healthy, HIV-negative adults with no recently reported acute infections or vaccinations. All donors were Caucasian adults living in Nashville, Tennessee, USA. Magnetic negative selection was used to enrich CD4+ T cells, after which naive cells were positively selected on CD45RA and the negative fraction became the memory subset. Blood was collected by leukapheresis, and PBMCs were isolated by Ficoll-Histopaque density gradient centrifugation and then cryopreserved in liquid nitrogen vapor phase. Analytical flow cytometry was used to check the purity and quantity of each magnetically sorted T cell population. Each sorted fraction had its genomic DNA isolated and then quantified by UV absorbance on a Nanodrop 2000c.

Concerning this clone: Its antigen target is currently unknown. No base qualities exist here, and no much larger clone lies one base off it.

The sequence came from a man aged 18 to 35 in good health. Some clones in this sample may be carry-over from other donors' samples. Rearrangement joined TRBV28 to TRBJ1-4, with no confident D gene call. The material sequenced was naive CD4+ T cells from PBMCs. Read against the paper, the sample's cell subset or site label means: CD45RA+ positively selected. The CDR3: CASSLKFLRAYNEKLFF. The DNA sequence reads TGTGCCAGCAGTTTAAAGTTTTTGAGGGCCTATAATGAAAAACTGTTTTTT.